This T cell receptor (beta chain) was recovered during a study of identical twins. This clonotype was counted between two and nine times. Its antigen is unknown. Each CDR3 protein gets one entry after TCRdb re-called the 5' RACE reads with MiXCR. Of more than 400,000 distinct CDR3 sequences in the sample, nearly 15% are singletons; the top ten hold roughly 0.4%. The germline CDR1 and CDR2 sequences are DFQATT and SNEGSKA (reference sequence). This CDR3 has 12 amino acids. The V end was cut by 5 bases, the J end by 3 bases, with 10 bases between. Study observations and caveats: The study drew conclusions from cross-sectional statistical analysis, not from following the same donors.

These data also formed part of another study, on yellow fever vaccine responses in identical twins.

This TCR derives from a young woman in good health. The V and J genes are TRBV20-1 and TRBJ2-5; D is unclear. Material: CD4+ T cells sorted from blood. The CDR3 DNA follows: TGCAGTGCTGGCCCCAGAGAAGAGACCCAGTACTTC. It codes for CSAGPREETQYF.